Below, 20 T cell receptor beta chains from the same sample are listed, as sequenced in a study of T cells in Graves' hyperthyroidism and ophthalmopathy. The TCR beta CDR3 regions underwent amplification using RNA transcripts as the source. HTBI primers were used for first-round RT-PCR of the TCR CDR3. TCRdb re-analysed the multiplex PCR reads in MiXCR, keeping a single row per CDR3 protein. This table holds under 400,000 distinct CDR3 sequences, about 25% found once. Sequenced sample: blood. The source is a man aged 50 to 60 with Graves' hyperthyroidism.

The V gene is TRBV7-3, the J gene TRBJ1-4; no definite D call. Per germline, CDR1 SGHTA and CDR2 FQGTGA. The germline V and J ends were trimmed by 3 bases and 5 bases, with 7 bases remaining between them. The CDR3 is 13 residues long. CDR3 loop: CASSFKPNEKLFF. Here the CDR3 DNA reads TGTGCCAGCAGCTTCAAACCGAATGAAAAACTGTTTTTT.

The chain is built from TRBV20-1 and TRBJ2-3; D might be TRBD1 (5 bases). V was pared by 6 bases and J by 6 bases, with 22 bases between. This CDR3 is 15 amino acids long. Germline CDR1 reads DFQATT; CDR2 reads SNEGSKA (reference sequence). The CDR3 sequence is CSAKHRRPQIDTQYF. The CDR3 DNA reads TGCAGTGCGAAGCACAGGAGACCACAGATCGATACGCAGTATTTT.

This chain joins TRBV2 and TRBJ1-1; D unresolved. The CDR3 contains 14 residues. The germline V gene has CDR1 SNHLY and CDR2 FYNNEI. The V end lost 6 bases, the J end lost 2 bases, and 13 bases lay between the germline ends. Written as DNA, the CDR3 is TGTGCCAGCAGCCCCCGAGAGGGAAACACTGAAGCTTTCTTT. Translation gives CASSPREGNTEAFF.

This clonotype was picked up many times. This chain uses TRBV6-6 with TRBJ2-7; TRBD2 matches at 8 bases. V lost 0 bases and J lost 5; bases outside the gene matches: 6. CDR1 and CDR2 (germline): MNHNY, SVGAGI (reference sequence). The CDR3 has 15 residues. CDR3 sequence (DNA): TGTGCCAGCAGTTACTCGGGGACTAGTGTACACGAGCAGTACTTC. This encodes CASSYSGTSVHEQYF.

V gene TRBV28 combines with J gene TRBJ2-7, with D possibly TRBD2 on 6 matching bases. The V end was cut by 6 bases, the J end by 7 bases, with 28 bases between. The CDR3 is 17 residues long. Germline CDR1 reads MDHEN; CDR2 reads SYDVKM. CDR3 in amino acids: CASSLRLAVRSSIEQYF. The CDR3 nucleotides are TGTGCCAGCAGCCTCAGGTTAGCGGTACGTTCATCTATAGAGCAGTACTTC. The complete variable domain, with remaining parts taken from reference TRBV28 and TRBJ2-7, reads DVKVTQSSRYLVKRTGEKVFLECVQDMDHENMFWYRQDPGLGLRLIYFSYDVKMKEKGDIPEGYSVSREKKERFSLILESASTNQTSMYLCASSLRLAVRSSIEQYFGPGTRLTVT.

This clonotype was observed a few times. The CDR3 here is CAWSPGTASTDTQYF. CDR3 DNA: TGTGCCTGGAGTCCCGGGACAGCGAGCACAGATACGCAGTATTTT. The genes are TRBV30 and TRBJ2-3; 7 positions match TRBD1. Germline V gene lookup returns CDR1 GTSNPN and CDR2 SVGIG (reference sequence). The CDR3 is 15 residues long. The J segment lost 0 bases and the V segment lost 2 bases, leaving 5 bases of the junction unmatched.

The J gene is TRBJ2-5, the V gene TRBV11-2; D is undetermined. V was shortened by 10 bases and J by 4 bases, with 13 bases between the two germline ends. CDR3 length: 12 amino acids. CDR1 and CDR2 from the germline V gene are SGHAT and FQNNGV. The CDR3 region is CATLGLGETQYF. The CDR3 nucleotides read TGTGCCACCCTAGGTCTTGGAGAGACCCAGTACTTC.

The chain is built from TRBV5-1 and TRBJ1-2; TRBD1 matches 9 bases. The V and J ends lost 4 bases and 6 bases, in that order; junction bases with no gene match: 13. Germline V CDR1 and CDR2: SGHRS, YFSETQ. The CDR3 runs 16 residues. CDR3 coding DNA: TGCGCCAGCAGCCCGGGACAGGGAATCAATGTTAATGGCTACACCTTC. Translated: CASSPGQGINVNGYTF.

The J gene is TRBJ2-5, the V gene TRBV7-9, with TRBD2 matching over 11 bases. The CDR3 runs to 18 residues. The junction had 12 bases not matched to a gene; V was cut back by 4 bases and J by 2 bases. Germline CDR1 SEHNR, CDR2 FQNEAQ (reference sequence). The CDR3 DNA sequence: TGTGCCAGCAGCTCCTACACCGGACTAGCGGGTGAACAAGAGACCCAGTACTTC. The encoded protein is CASSSYTGLAGEQETQYF.

This chain joins TRBV6-1 and TRBJ2-1; 10 positions agree with TRBD2. Germline assignment: CDR1 MNHNS and CDR2 SASEGT. Trimming cost V 4 bases and J 9 bases; bases outside gene matches: 12. The CDR3 has 16 residues. The CDR3 sequence: CASSVAWTSGSGEQFF. In DNA form, the CDR3 reads TGTGCCAGCAGTGTGGCTTGGACTAGCGGAAGCGGTGAGCAGTTCTTC.

This clonotype has a handful of counts. This chain connects TRBV13 to TRBJ2-7, with a weak D call TRBD2 (6 bases). CDR1 and CDR2 (germline): PRHDT, FYEKMQ (reference sequence). This CDR3 has 14 residues. Trimming stripped 4 bases from V and 5 bases from J, with 15 bases between. The CDR3 DNA is TGTGCCAGCAGCTCGGGGACTCCAACCCACGAGCAGTACTTC. As protein: CASSSGTPTHEQYF.

This clonotype was counted between two and nine times. The chain uses TRBV5-6 and TRBJ2-7; no definite D call. V dropped 0 bases and J dropped 2 bases, with 9 bases sitting between them. Germline V gene lookup returns CDR1 SGHDT and CDR2 YYEEEE. CDR3 length: 14 amino acids. The CDR3 DNA follows: TGTGCCAGCAGCTTGGCGGACGAGACCTACGAGCAGTACTTC. Amino acids: CASSLADETYEQYF.

The genes are TRBV7-8 and TRBJ1-2; 8 nucleotides agree with TRBD1. V was pared by 5 bases and J by 9 bases, with 5 bases of the junction left unmatched. The V gene's germline CDR1 is SGHVS and CDR2 FQNEAQ. The CDR3 totals 12 residues. The CDR3: CASSPTGGRYTF. The CDR3, as DNA: TGTGCCAGCAGCCCAACAGGGGGTCGCTACACCTTC.

The chain is built from TRBV3-1 and TRBJ2-5, with a possible D match to TRBD1 (5 bases). V lost 1 base, J lost 5 bases, and 14 bases lay in between. CDR3 length: 15 residues. CDR1 LGHDT and CDR2 YNNKEL come from the germline V gene (reference sequence). CDR3 DNA: TGTGCCAGCAGCCAAGGAGGTAGGGGTCGGGAGACCCAGTACTTC. Amino acids: CASSQGGRGRETQYF.

Regarding this clonotype: A read error may be the cause here, since a much bigger clone is one base away. The chain recombines TRBV5-1 with TRBJ2-1; a possible D gene is TRBD2 (5 bases). Germline V lookup: CDR1 SGHRS, CDR2 YFSETQ. The length of the CDR3 is 14 residues. The CDR3 DNA sequence: TGCGCCCGCAGCTTGGTAGCGCCGGGTAATGAGCAGTTCTTC. Protein product: CARSLVAPGNEQFF.

Only a few counts were recorded for this clonotype. This chain joins TRBV29-1 and TRBJ2-3; 8 bases are a match to TRBD1. Germline CDR1 and CDR2: SQVTM and ANQGSEA. The CDR3 loop spans 19 amino acids. J was trimmed by 2 bases and V by 3 bases; bases with no gene match: 19. The CDR3 protein is CSVEGGLRDRSINTDTQYF. CDR3 nucleotide sequence: TGCAGCGTTGAGGGCGGTTTGAGGGACAGGTCAATAAACACAGATACGCAGTATTTT.

V usage is TRBV6-1 and J usage is TRBJ2-7; D ambiguous. CDR1 and CDR2 (germline): MNHNS, SASEGT. This CDR3 region has 12 residues. V was trimmed by 1 base and J by 2 bases, leaving 3 bases between them. For the CDR3, the DNA is TGTGCCAGCAGTGAAGTCCCCTACGAGCAGTACTTC. Translating gives CASSEVPYEQYF.

This clonotype was detected only a few times. This chain uses TRBV27 with TRBJ1-5, with a tentative D call TRBD1 (5 bases). The germline CDR1 and CDR2 sequences are MNHEY and SMNVEV (reference sequence). The germline V and J ends were trimmed by 1 base and 7 bases, with 11 bases remaining between them. This CDR3 comprises 14 residues. CDR3 loop: CASSLYRGGQPQHF. In DNA, the CDR3 is TGTGCCAGCAGTTTATATAGGGGTGGCCAGCCCCAGCATTTT.

Only a few counts were recorded for this clonotype. The chain carries TRBV11-2 and TRBJ2-1, with 7 nucleotides matching TRBD2. Germline CDR1 reads SGHAT; CDR2 reads FQNNGV. CDR3 length: 15 amino acids. The V gene end was trimmed by 3 bases and the J gene end by 3 bases; junction bases not matched to a gene: 5. The DNA for the CDR3 is TGTGCCAGCAGCTTTGAGCGGGACCTCTACAATGAGCAGTTCTTC. It is translated as CASSFERDLYNEQFF.

This clonotype has only a few counts. The V and J genes are TRBV10-1 and TRBJ1-2; D not certain. Trimming took off 2 bases at V and 8 bases at J, with 24 bases between the two ends. The CDR3 spans 17 residues. Looked up from germline, CDR1 is WNHNN and CDR2 is SYGVQD (reference sequence). CDR3 amino acids: CASSEVVRNGRYEGYTF. CDR3 nucleotides: TGCGCCAGCAGTGAGGTGGTCAGGAACGGAAGATATGAAGGCTACACCTTC.